This T cell receptor (beta chain) was recorded in a study of memory CD4+ T cells and cytomegalovirus serostatus. Background on the study: Of the healthy Belgian adults, several were CMV seropositive and about two dozen seronegative.

Single viable CD3+CD4+CD8-CD45RO+ cells were sorted as the memory CD4+ T cells. Serum IgG to CMV pp150, pp28, p38 and p52 defined serostatus. Findings and limits, study-wide: 67 of 164 known CMV-associated TCRbeta sequences appeared in CD4+ memory.

TCRdb's copy holds only in-frame clones and misses some; the assay was immunoSEQ multiplex PCR. The sample holds under 40,000 clones; less than 80% are singletons and the top ten take less than 5.5%. Germline CDR1 reads SGHKS; CDR2 reads YYEKEE (reference sequence). The CDR3 runs to 17 residues. Trimming took 3 bases from V and 0 from J, leaving 18 bases between them. This clone was seen a handful of times. The antigen is not known. The chain joins TRBV5-5 to TRBJ1-1; D gene unclear. The sequenced material came from memory CD4+ T cells from blood. The source of this sequence is an adult in good health and CMV-seropositive. Here the CDR3 reads CASSSFAVERVNTEAFF. The CDR3 region has the DNA TGTGCCAGCAGCTCGTTTGCGGTGGAACGCGTGAACACTGAAGCTTTCTTT.